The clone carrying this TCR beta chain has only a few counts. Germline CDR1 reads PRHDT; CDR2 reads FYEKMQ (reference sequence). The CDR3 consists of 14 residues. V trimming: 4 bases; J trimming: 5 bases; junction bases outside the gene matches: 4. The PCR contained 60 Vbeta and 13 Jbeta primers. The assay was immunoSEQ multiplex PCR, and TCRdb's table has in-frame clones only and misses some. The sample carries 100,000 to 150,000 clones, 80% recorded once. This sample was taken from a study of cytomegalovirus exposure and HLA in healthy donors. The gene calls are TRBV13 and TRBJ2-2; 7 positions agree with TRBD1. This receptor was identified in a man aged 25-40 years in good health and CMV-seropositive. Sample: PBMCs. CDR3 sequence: CASSYRGRTGELFF. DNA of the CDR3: TGTGCCAGCAGCTACAGGGGTCGAACCGGGGAGCTGTTTTTT.